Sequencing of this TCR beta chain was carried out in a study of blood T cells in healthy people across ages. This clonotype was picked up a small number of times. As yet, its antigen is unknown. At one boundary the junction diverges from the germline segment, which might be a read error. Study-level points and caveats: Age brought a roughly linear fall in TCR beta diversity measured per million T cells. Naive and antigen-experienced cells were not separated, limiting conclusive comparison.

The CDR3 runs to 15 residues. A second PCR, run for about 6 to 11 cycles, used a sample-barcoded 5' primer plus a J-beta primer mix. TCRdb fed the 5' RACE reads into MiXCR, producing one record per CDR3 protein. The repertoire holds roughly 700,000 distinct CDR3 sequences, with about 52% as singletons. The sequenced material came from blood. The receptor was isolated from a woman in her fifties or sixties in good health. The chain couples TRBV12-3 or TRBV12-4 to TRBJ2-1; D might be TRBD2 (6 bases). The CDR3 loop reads CVSSLGGGDYNEQFF. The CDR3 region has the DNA TGTGTCAGCAGTTTAGGCGGAGGGGATTACAATGAGCAGTTCTTC.